This TCR beta chain was observed in a study of T-cell memory formation after mild COVID-19. Broader study findings: Some SARS-CoV-2-responding clones were already detected in memory before infection. Clones that contracted clustered mainly in CM and EM if CD4+ and in EMRA if CD8+.

A few counts support this clonotype. Its antigen is undetermined. The V end lost 8 bases, the J end lost 0 bases, and 25 bases lay between the germline ends. CDR1 and CDR2 (germline): KGHDR, SFDVKD. This CDR3 is built from 20 residues. TCRalpha and TCRbeta libraries used 5'RACE with constant-segment primers and UMIs. TCRdb redid the calling of the 5' RACE reads with MiXCR, one entry per CDR3 protein. The top ten hold more than 25% of the sample, which has roughly 100,000 distinct CDR3 sequences, approximately 15% seen once. What was sequenced was PBMCs or a T cell subset sorted from them (not recorded which). This sequence was found in an adult woman who had mild COVID-19 (a few samples of this study predate the infection). Cell type and time point are not known. The chain employs TRBV24-1 and TRBJ1-6; tentative D call: TRBD1 (5 bases). CDR3 amino acids: CATKDQPGPPLLSYNSPLHF. The CDR3 DNA reads as TGTGCCACCAAGGACCAACCGGGACCTCCTCTCCTCTCCTATAATTCACCCCTCCACTTT.